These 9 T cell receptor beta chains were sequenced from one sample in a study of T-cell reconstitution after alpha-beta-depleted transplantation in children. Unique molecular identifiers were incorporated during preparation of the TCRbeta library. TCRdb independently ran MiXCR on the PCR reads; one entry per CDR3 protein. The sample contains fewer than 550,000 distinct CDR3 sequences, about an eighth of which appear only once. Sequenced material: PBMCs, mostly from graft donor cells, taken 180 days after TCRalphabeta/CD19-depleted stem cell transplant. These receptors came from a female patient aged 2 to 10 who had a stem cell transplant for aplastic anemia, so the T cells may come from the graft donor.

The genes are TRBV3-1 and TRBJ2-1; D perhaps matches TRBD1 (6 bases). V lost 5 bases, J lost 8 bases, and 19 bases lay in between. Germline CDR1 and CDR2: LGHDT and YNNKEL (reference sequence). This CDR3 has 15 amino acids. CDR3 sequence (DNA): TGTGCCAGCAGCTCCTCCGGGGACATAATAGATGAGCAGTTCTTC. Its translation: CASSSSGDIIDEQFF.

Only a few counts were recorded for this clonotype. The CDR3 region is CASSRRDRASYEQYF. The CDR3, as DNA: TGTGCCAGCAGCCGCCGGGACAGGGCCTCCTACGAGCAGTACTTC. J is TRBJ2-7 and V is TRBV28; TRBD1 aligns across 9 bases. Germline CDR1 reads MDHEN; CDR2 reads SYDVKM. CDR3 length: 15 amino acids. After removal of 6 bases from V and 0 bases from J, the junction contained 6 bases not matched to a gene. The entire variable domain, with the rest obtained from reference TRBV28 and TRBJ2-7, is as follows: DVKVTQSSRYLVKRTGEKVFLECVQDMDHENMFWYRQDPGLGLRLIYFSYDVKMKEKGDIPEGYSVSREKKERFSLILESASTNQTSMYLCASSRRDRASYEQYFGPGTRLTVT.

The CDR3 loop reads CASSASLAGGPWDNEQFF. CDR3 in DNA: TGTGCCAGCAGCGCCTCATTAGCGGGAGGGCCATGGGACAATGAGCAGTTCTTC. The chain joins TRBV9 to TRBJ2-1; 11 bases are shared with TRBD2. The V gene end was trimmed by 3 bases and the J gene end by 5 bases; junction bases not matched to a gene: 13. From germline, CDR1 is SGDLS and CDR2 YYNGEE. This CDR3 has 18 residues.

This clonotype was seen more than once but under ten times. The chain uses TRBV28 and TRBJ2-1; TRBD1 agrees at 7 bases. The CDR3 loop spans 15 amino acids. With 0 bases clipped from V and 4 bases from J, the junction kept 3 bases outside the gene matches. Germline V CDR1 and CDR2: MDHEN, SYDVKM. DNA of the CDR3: TGTGCCAGCAGTTTATGGGACAGGACGTACAATGAGCAGTTCTTC. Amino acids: CASSLWDRTYNEQFF.

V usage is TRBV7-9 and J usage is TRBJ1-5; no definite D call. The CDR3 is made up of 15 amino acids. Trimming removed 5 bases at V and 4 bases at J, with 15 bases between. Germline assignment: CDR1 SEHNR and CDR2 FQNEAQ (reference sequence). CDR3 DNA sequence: TGTGCCAGCAGCACAACGGGAGAGGTAAATCAGCCCCAGCATTTT. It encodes CASSTTGEVNQPQHF.

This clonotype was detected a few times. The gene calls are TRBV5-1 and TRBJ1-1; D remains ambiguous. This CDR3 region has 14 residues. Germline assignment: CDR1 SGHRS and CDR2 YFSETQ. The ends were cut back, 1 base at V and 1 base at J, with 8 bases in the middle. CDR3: CASSLQQTNTEAFF. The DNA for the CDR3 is TGCGCCAGCAGCTTGCAACAAACGAACACTGAAGCTTTCTTT.

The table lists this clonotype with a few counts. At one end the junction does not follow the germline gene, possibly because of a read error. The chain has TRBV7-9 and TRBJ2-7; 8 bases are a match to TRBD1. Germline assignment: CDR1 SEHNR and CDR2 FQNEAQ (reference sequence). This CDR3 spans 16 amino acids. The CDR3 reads CASTLITGTGKNEQYF. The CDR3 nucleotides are TGTGCCAGCACCTTAATAACCGGGACAGGAAAAAACGAGCAGTACTTC.

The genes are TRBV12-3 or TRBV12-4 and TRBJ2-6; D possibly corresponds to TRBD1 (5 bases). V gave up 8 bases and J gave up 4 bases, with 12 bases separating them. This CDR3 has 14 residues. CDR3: CASGQGGGANVLTF. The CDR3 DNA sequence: TGTGCCAGCGGCCAGGGCGGCGGGGCCAACGTCCTGACTTTC.

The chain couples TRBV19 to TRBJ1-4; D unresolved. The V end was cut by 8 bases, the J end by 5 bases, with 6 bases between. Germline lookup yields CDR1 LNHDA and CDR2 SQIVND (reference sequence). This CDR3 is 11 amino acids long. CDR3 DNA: TGTGCCAGTGTCGGAAATGAAAAACTGTTTTTT. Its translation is CASVGNEKLFF.